This T cell receptor beta chain was sequenced in a study of blood T cell repertoires in COVID-19. The wider study: The analysed material was cDNA or gDNA that came from T cells, B-cell-depleted T cells, or PBMCs.

J was trimmed by 3 bases and V by 3 bases; bases with no gene match: 8. The CDR3 is 16 amino acids. Germline lookup yields CDR1 SGHNT and CDR2 YENEEA. Measured with immunoSEQ multiplex PCR; TCRdb has only the in-frame clones, and not every one. The table includes tens of thousands of clones, roughly 80% detected once. The chain recombines TRBV11-3 with TRBJ2-7, with TRBD1 matching 10 bases. This receptor was taken from a human donor in a cohort sampled during active COVID-19. The sample consisted of peripheral blood. The CDR3 protein is CASSFNRDRGIYEQYF. The CDR3 DNA reads as TGTGCCAGCAGCTTCAACCGGGACAGGGGAATCTACGAGCAGTACTTC. Supplemented by reference TRBV11-3 and TRBJ2-7, the full variable domain reads EAGVVQSPRYKIIEKKQPVAFWCNPISGHNTLYWYLQNLGQGPELLIRYENEEAVDDSQLPKDRFSAERLKGVDSTLKIQPAELGDSAVYLCASSFNRDRGIYEQYFGPGTRLTVT.